This is a list of T cell receptor beta chains from one sample in a study of identical twins. MiXCR, applied by TCRdb to the 5' RACE reads, yields one record per CDR3 protein. Among 400,000 to 600,000 distinct CDR3 sequences listed, about 20% were seen once. The same data also contributed to another study, on yellow fever vaccine responses in identical twins.

The material sequenced was CD4+ T cells sorted from blood. The receptors derive from a woman younger than 35 in good health. CDR3s include the opening cysteine and the closing phenylalanine or tryptophan. The order of the fields is CDR3 length, V gene, J gene, clone size, D gene, CDR3 protein, CDR3 DNA. The D gene is left open where the match is weak. Rows may omit the clone size; those that give it use once, few, many or a size class.

14	TRBV29-1	TRBJ2-7	.	TRBD2	CSVVPSGSSHEQYF	TGCAGCGTTGTCCCTAGCGGGAGTTCCCACGAGCAGTACTTC
16	TRBV10-2	TRBJ2-1	.	TRBD2	CASSDSVAGGYNEQFF	TGCGCCAGCAGTGATTCCGTTGCGGGGGGTTACAATGAGCAGTTCTTC
15	TRBV10-1	TRBJ2-3	.	.	CASSESVGGRDTQYF	TGCGCCAGCAGTGAGTCAGTTGGGGGAAGAGATACGCAGTATTTT
14	TRBV6-2/TRBV6-3	TRBJ1-2	few	.	CASTGRTANYGYTF	TGTGCCAGCACGGGTAGAACCGCTAACTATGGCTACACCTTC
16	TRBV28	TRBJ2-1	few	TRBD2	CASSFAGTSGSIRQFF	TGTGCCAGCAGTTTCGCCGGGACTAGCGGGAGTATACGGCAGTTCTTC
14	TRBV3-1	TRBJ2-3	.	TRBD1	CASSPGQGEDTQYF	TGTGCCAGCAGCCCCGGACAGGGCGAGGATACGCAGTATTTT
13	TRBV12-3/TRBV12-4	TRBJ2-7	many	.	CASSSGQIYEQYF	TGTGCCAGCAGCTCCGGACAAATCTACGAGCAGTACTTC
14	TRBV12-3/TRBV12-4	TRBJ2-1	.	TRBD1	CASRRQGAYNEQFF	TGTGCCAGCAGACGACAGGGGGCATACAATGAGCAGTTCTTC
15	TRBV5-1	TRBJ2-1	.	TRBD2	CASSLAGLGLSEQFF	TGCGCCAGCAGCTTGGCGGGACTAGGCCTAAGCGAGCAGTTCTTC
15	TRBV7-9	TRBJ2-1	.	.	CASSPMGQPSDEQFF	TGTGCCAGCAGCCCCATGGGGCAGCCGTCCGATGAGCAGTTCTTC
14	TRBV19	TRBJ2-1	.	.	CASSIGDLNNEQFF	TGTGCCAGTAGTATAGGGGACTTAAACAATGAGCAGTTCTTC
13	TRBV7-7	TRBJ2-2	.	.	CASSPYGTGELFF	TGTGCCAGCAGCCCCTACGGGACCGGGGAGCTGTTTTTT
14	TRBV7-9	TRBJ1-3	.	.	CASSSDARADTIYF	TGTGCCAGCAGCTCGGATGCGAGAGCCGACACCATATATTTT
12	TRBV29-1	TRBJ1-3	few	.	CSVATTGNTIYF	TGCAGCGTCGCCACGACGGGGAACACCATATATTTT
15	TRBV7-9	TRBJ2-1	few	.	CASSITSGVGNEQFF	TGTGCCAGCAGCATCACCTCGGGAGTCGGGAATGAGCAGTTCTTC
15	TRBV3-1	TRBJ2-1	few	TRBD1	CASSPGDRGNNEQFF	TGTGCCAGCAGCCCAGGGGACAGGGGAAACAATGAGCAGTTCTTC
16	TRBV12-3/TRBV12-4	TRBJ2-3	few	TRBD1	CASSRSQGSDTDTQYF	TGTGCCAGCAGCCGTTCACAGGGGTCGGACACAGATACGCAGTATTTT
15	TRBV7-2	TRBJ2-3	.	TRBD2	CASSSLAGVTDTQYF	TGTGCCAGCAGCTCACTAGCGGGGGTAACAGATACGCAGTATTTT
15	TRBV4-1	TRBJ1-3	.	TRBD1	CASSQVRDRGNTLYF	TGCGCCAGCAGCCAAGTCCGGGACAGGGGAAACACCTTATATTTT
14	TRBV2	TRBJ1-4	.	.	CASRRTGSDEKLFF	TGTGCCAGCAGGCGAACAGGGTCGGATGAAAAACTGTTTTTT
15	TRBV10-3	TRBJ2-3	few	TRBD2	CAIKTSAGSTDTQYF	TGTGCCATCAAGACTAGCGCGGGTAGCACAGATACGCAGTATTTT
17	TRBV6-2/TRBV6-3	TRBJ2-3	.	.	CASSPFPGAGGTDTQYF	TGTGCCAGCAGTCCCTTCCCGGGGGCCGGGGGCACAGATACGCAGTATTTT
15	TRBV5-1	TRBJ2-3	many	.	CASSFQGRDTDTQYF	TGCGCCAGCAGCTTTCAGGGTAGGGACACAGATACGCAGTATTTT
15	TRBV6-1	TRBJ1-1	few	.	CASKTGNFMNTEAFF	TGTGCCAGCAAAACCGGGAACTTTATGAACACTGAAGCTTTCTTT
13	TRBV20-1	TRBJ2-5	few	.	CSAPGTNQETQYF	TGCAGTGCTCCTGGGACCAACCAAGAGACCCAGTACTTC
14	TRBV7-8	TRBJ2-1	many	.	CASSPGLVSNEQFF	TGTGCCAGCAGCCCCGGGCTTGTTTCCAATGAGCAGTTCTTC
19	TRBV20-1	TRBJ2-1	.	TRBD2	CSAPVRVSGRAMSYNEQFF	TGCAGTGCCCCCGTGAGGGTTAGCGGGAGGGCCATGTCCTACAATGAGCAGTTCTTC
18	TRBV18	TRBJ2-2	.	TRBD1	CASSPPGQGASLGGELFF	TGTGCCAGCTCACCACCTGGGCAGGGGGCCTCCCTCGGCGGGGAGCTGTTTTTT
15	TRBV6-1	TRBJ2-3	.	TRBD1	CASKEQGTGTDTQYF	TGTGCCAGCAAGGAACAGGGGACGGGGACAGATACGCAGTATTTT
17	TRBV3-1	TRBJ2-2	few	TRBD2	CASSLSHSGSSTGELFF	TGTGCCAGCAGCCTTTCCCATAGCGGGAGCTCCACCGGGGAGCTGTTTTTT
15	TRBV11-2	TRBJ2-7	.	TRBD2	CASSPMRREEGEQYF	TGTGCCAGCAGCCCCATGCGGCGGGAGGAGGGCGAGCAGTACTTC
15	TRBV5-1	TRBJ2-1	.	TRBD2	CASSYGTRGLHEQFF	TGCGCCAGCAGCTACGGGACTAGGGGCTTACATGAGCAGTTCTTC
15	TRBV24-1	TRBJ1-1	.	.	CATSDSGQMNTEAFF	TGTGCCACCAGTGATTCGGGACAAATGAACACTGAAGCTTTCTTT
15	TRBV28	TRBJ1-2	few	TRBD1	CASSLHRGLLYGYTF	TGTGCCAGCAGTTTACACAGGGGGCTGCTTTATGGCTACACCTTC
16	TRBV5-1	TRBJ2-1	.	TRBD1	CASSLAGQGVYNEQFF	TGCGCCAGCAGCTTGGCCGGACAGGGAGTCTACAATGAGCAGTTCTTC
12	TRBV10-3	TRBJ2-3	.	.	CAISFVRDTQYF	TGTGCCATCAGTTTCGTCCGAGATACGCAGTATTTT
18	TRBV2	TRBJ2-7	.	TRBD2	CASRTPGLAGGPSYEQYF	TGTGCCAGCAGAACCCCGGGACTAGCGGGAGGACCATCCTACGAGCAGTACTTC
17	TRBV7-6	TRBJ2-1	few	.	CASSLVSGRSSYNEQFF	TGTGCCAGCAGCTTAGTATCAGGGCGCAGCTCCTACAATGAGCAGTTCTTC
15	TRBV6-1	TRBJ2-2	few	TRBD2	CASTSSGSGTGELFF	TGTGCCAGCACCTCAAGCGGGAGTGGCACCGGGGAGCTGTTTTTT
14	TRBV19	TRBJ1-6	.	.	CASREVRGNSPLHF	TGTGCCAGTAGAGAGGTCAGAGGAAATTCACCCCTCCACTTT
13	TRBV4-1	TRBJ2-5	.	.	CASSQAQGETQYF	TGCGCCAGCAGCCAAGCCCAAGGGGAGACCCAGTACTTC
16	TRBV18	TRBJ2-7	.	.	CASSLRDSAISNEQYF	TGTGCCAGCTCTCTCCGGGACTCTGCTATCTCTAACGAGCAGTACTTC
15	TRBV6-1	TRBJ2-1	few	.	CASSSLAGGFNEQFF	TGTGCCAGCTCAAGTCTAGCCGGAGGATTCAATGAGCAGTTCTTC
18	TRBV11-1	TRBJ2-1	.	TRBD2	CASSLPRASGASYNEQFF	TGTGCCAGCAGCCTACCCCGGGCTAGCGGGGCATCCTACAATGAGCAGTTCTTC
16	TRBV28	TRBJ1-2	.	TRBD1	CASSLPGQPDMGGYTF	TGTGCCAGCAGTCTTCCGGGACAGCCCGACATGGGGGGCTACACCTTC